The next 28 T cell receptor beta chains were all read from a single sample in a study of graft-versus-host responses after intestinal transplantation. The table came from immunoSEQ multiplex PCR; TCRdb's copy has only in-frame clones and leaves some out. This table has approximately 90,000 clones, approximately 90% appearing once. No antigens are known for them. The material was unstimulated CD4+ T cells sorted from spleen or lymph node cells, obtained before transplant. The receptor set was obtained from a human donor who was the organ donor for an intestinal transplant.

The rearrangement links TRBV18 to TRBJ2-1, with a weak D call TRBD1 (5 bases). V shed 0 bases and J shed 6 bases, with 12 bases lying between them. Germline V gives CDR1 KGHSH, CDR2 LQKENI. The CDR3 loop spans 15 amino acids. The CDR3 spells CASSPPNSRANEQFF. As DNA, the CDR3 is TGTGCCAGCTCACCACCGAATTCCAGGGCCAATGAGCAGTTCTTC.

The V gene is TRBV4-1, the J gene TRBJ2-1, with D uncertain. Germline loops: CDR1 MGHRA, CDR2 YSYEKL. Trimming left V 6 bases short and J 0 bases short, with 9 bases between. This CDR3 has 14 amino acids. The CDR3 region has the DNA TGCGCCAGCAGACCTCTAGGCTCCTACAATGAGCAGTTCTTC. This translates into CASRPLGSYNEQFF.

The chain has TRBV18 and TRBJ2-7; 12 bases agree with TRBD1. This CDR3 is built from 15 residues. The ends lost 3 bases at V and 7 bases at J; junction bases unmatched: 7. Germline assignment: CDR1 KGHSH and CDR2 LQKENI. The DNA of the CDR3 is TGTGCCAGCTCACCTTTGGGACAGGGGGCGGGAGAGCAGTACTTC. Its translation is CASSPLGQGAGEQYF.

The chain uses TRBV5-6 and TRBJ2-7, with D possibly being TRBD1 (6 bases). Germline V gene data show CDR1 as SGHDT and CDR2 as YYEEEE. Trimming stripped 4 bases from V and 0 bases from J, with 23 bases between. The CDR3 covers 18 residues. The CDR3 protein is CASSPDEFGQLYSYEQYF. The CDR3 DNA follows: TGTGCCAGCAGCCCGGATGAGTTCGGACAGCTATACTCCTACGAGCAGTACTTC.

The chain combines TRBV28 with TRBJ2-1, with 7 bases that match TRBD2. J lost 0 bases, V lost 6 bases, and 11 bases had no gene match. Per the germline V gene, CDR1 is MDHEN and CDR2 is SYDVKM. The CDR3 sequence is 17 residues long. The CDR3 here is CASSPHWGGSSYNEQFF. DNA for the CDR3: TGTGCCAGCAGCCCCCACTGGGGGGGTAGCTCCTACAATGAGCAGTTCTTC.

This clone appeared a single time. The gene calls are TRBV5-6 and TRBJ2-1, with 13 bases aligning to TRBD2. The CDR3 totals 18 residues. After removal of 0 bases from V and 4 bases from J, the junction contained 7 bases not matched to a gene. Looked up from germline, CDR1 is SGHDT and CDR2 is YYEEEE. The CDR3 DNA sequence: TGTGCCAGCAGCTTGGCGGGACTAGCGGGAATCCTGTACAATGAGCAGTTCTTC. Translating gives CASSLAGLAGILYNEQFF.

The CDR3 DNA is TGTGCCAGCAGTGAACAGGCGGGTTCCCGTGTCAGTGAAGCTTTCTTT. Its protein product is CASSEQAGSRVSEAFF. The genes are TRBV6-1 and TRBJ1-1, with D unclear. The CDR3 sequence is 16 residues long. The V end lost 2 bases, the J end lost 7 bases, and 20 bases lay between the germline ends. Germline CDR1 reads MNHNS; CDR2 reads SASEGT.

The genes are TRBV4-3 and TRBJ2-3, with D perhaps matching TRBD1 (6 bases). The V and J ends lost 0 bases and 4 bases respectively, with 11 bases between them. CDR3 length equals 15 residues. Germline CDR1 LGHNA, CDR2 YSLEER. CDR3 nucleotides: TGCGCCAGCAGCCAAGAAACAGGGTTGCCAGATACGCAGTATTTT. Its protein product is CASSQETGLPDTQYF.

This chain links TRBV18 with TRBJ2-1, with a possible D match to TRBD1 (6 bases). The CDR3 length is 15 residues. The V and J ends lost 3 bases and 0 bases respectively, with 9 bases between them. Germline V lookup: CDR1 KGHSH, CDR2 LQKENI. CDR3 DNA sequence: TGTGCCAGCTCACCCGGACAGAGCTCCTACAATGAGCAGTTCTTC. Encoded protein: CASSPGQSSYNEQFF.

This rearrangement joins TRBV18 to TRBJ2-3; TRBD2 matches 7 bases. Germline loops: CDR1 KGHSH, CDR2 LQKENI. The V gene end was trimmed by 5 bases and the J gene end by 5 bases; junction bases not matched to a gene: 10. This CDR3 is built from 15 residues. CDR3 sequence: CASSEMTSSLDTQYF. The CDR3 coding sequence is TGTGCCAGCTCAGAAATGACTAGCAGCTTAGATACGCAGTATTTT.

The chain combines TRBV21-1 with TRBJ2-1; the table's D call of TRBD2 was not tested on the DNA. TRBV21-1 is a pseudogene. The CDR3 extends over 14 amino acids. CDR3 nucleotide sequence: TGTGCCAGCAGCAACAGCGGGTCCTACAATGAGCAGTTCTTC. This sequence encodes CASSNSGSYNEQFF.

The CDR3, as DNA: TGTGCCAGCAGCACGCGGGGAGGGGATACGCAGTATTTT. Protein: CASSTRGGDTQYF. The rearrangement joins TRBV11-3 to TRBJ2-3, with 7 bases identical to TRBD2. Per the germline V gene, CDR1 is SGHNT and CDR2 is YENEEA. The CDR3 totals 13 residues. J gave up 6 bases and V 5 bases, and 5 bases lay outside the gene matches. The full variable domain, in which reference TRBV11-3 and TRBJ2-3 provide the parts outside the CDR3, is EAGVVQSPRYKIIEKKQPVAFWCNPISGHNTLYWYLQNLGQGPELLIRYENEEAVDDSQLPKDRFSAERLKGVDSTLKIQPAELGDSAVYLCASSTRGGDTQYFGPGTRLTVL.

DNA for the CDR3: TGCGCCAGCAGCCAAGCCACCGACAGACTCAAACTGTTTTTT. Amino acids: CASSQATDRLKLFF. The chain is built from TRBV4-1 and TRBJ1-4; perhaps TRBD1 as D (5 bases). Per germline, CDR1 MGHRA and CDR2 YSYEKL. Trimming took 1 base from V and 11 from J, leaving 14 bases between them. This CDR3 contains 14 residues.

This chain links TRBV12-5 with TRBJ2-5; tentatively, D is TRBD2 (6 bases). The germline gives CDR1 LGHNT, CDR2 FRNRAP. The CDR3 has 16 residues. Trimming took off 2 bases at V and 2 bases at J, with 15 bases between the two ends. CDR3 DNA: TGTGCTAGTGGTTTGAGTGGGCGGGGAACTCAAGAGACCCAGTACTTC. Residues: CASGLSGRGTQETQYF.

This clone was found a few times. The chain uses TRBV5-1 and TRBJ2-7; 8 nucleotides match TRBD1. The CDR3 extends over 15 amino acids. The V gene end was trimmed by 3 bases and the J gene end by 4 bases; junction bases not matched to a gene: 9. CDR1 is SGHRS, CDR2 YFSETQ, per germline. The CDR3 DNA follows: TGCGCCAGCAGCTCTCAGGGGGCGCGTTTATACGAGCAGTACTTC. Translation gives CASSSQGARLYEQYF.

The chain uses TRBV11-3 and TRBJ2-3; the match to TRBD2 covers 15 bases. CDR1 and CDR2 from the germline V gene are SGHNT and YENEEA. This CDR3 region has 19 residues. After removal of 4 bases from V and 2 bases from J, the junction contained 10 bases not matched to a gene. CDR3 region: CASSSALGLAGGHTDTQYF. In DNA form, the CDR3 reads TGTGCCAGCAGCTCCGCTCTGGGACTAGCGGGGGGTCACACAGATACGCAGTATTTT.

The chain is built from TRBV7-2 and TRBJ2-1; D remains ambiguous. Trimming removed 5 bases from V and 5 bases from J, with 10 bases in between. Germline CDR1 reads SGHTA; CDR2 reads FQGNSA. The CDR3 extends over 13 amino acids. The CDR3 here is CASSLNRDNEQFF. The CDR3, as DNA: TGTGCCAGCAGCCTAAACCGGGACAATGAGCAGTTCTTC.

In DNA, the CDR3 is TGTGCCAGCAGTGGAGGGCAGCGGGAGCTGTTTTTT. Its translation: CASSGGQRELFF. J is TRBJ2-2 and V is TRBV2, with D tentatively TRBD2 (5 bases). The ends were cut back, 4 bases at V and 9 bases at J, with 9 bases in the middle. The CDR3 totals 12 residues. CDR1 is SNHLY, CDR2 FYNNEI, per germline.

The chain employs TRBV5-5 and TRBJ1-2; no clear D. The CDR3 is 13 residues long. Germline CDR1 and CDR2: SGHKS and YYEKEE (reference sequence). V was cut by 4 bases and J by 8 bases, with 15 bases left in between. Here the CDR3 DNA reads TGTGCCAGCAGCCGTCCCGGGGTAGGCGGCTACACCTTC. Translated, it gives CASSRPGVGGYTF. Complete variable domain (other parts from reference TRBV5-5 and TRBJ1-2): DAGVTQSPTHLIKTRGQQVTLRCSPISGHKSVSWYQQVLGQGPQFIFQYYEKEERGRGNFPDRFSARQFPNYSSELNVNALLLGDSALYLCASSRPGVGGYTFGSGTRLTVV.

The rearrangement links TRBV7-8 to TRBJ2-1; TRBD2 aligns across 8 bases. Per germline, CDR1 SGHVS and CDR2 FQNEAQ. The CDR3 length is 14 residues. Trimming took 3 bases from V and 8 from J; bases not matched to a gene: 6. The CDR3 here is CASSFRSGGHEQFF. The CDR3 nucleotides read TGTGCCAGCAGCTTTCGGTCGGGGGGGCATGAGCAGTTCTTC.

This chain connects TRBV28 to TRBJ2-6, with TRBD2 matching over 7 bases. This CDR3 contains 18 residues. Looked up from germline, CDR1 is MDHEN and CDR2 is SYDVKM. J was trimmed by 0 bases and V by 3 bases; bases with no gene match: 8. In DNA form, the CDR3 reads TGTGCCAGCAGTTTGGGGGGGAACAGGCACTCTGGGGCCAACGTCCTGACTTTC. As protein: CASSLGGNRHSGANVLTF.

This rearrangement joins TRBV6-5 to TRBJ1-1; D possibly corresponds to TRBD1 (5 bases). CDR3 length equals 14 residues. The germline V gene encodes CDR1 MNHEY and CDR2 SVGAGI. V dropped 2 bases and J dropped 6 bases, with 13 bases sitting between them. In DNA form, the CDR3 reads TGTGCCAGCAGTTACGAGCCCGGGGGGGCTGAAGCTTTCTTT. Protein sequence: CASSYEPGGAEAFF.

This clone was seen more than once but under ten times. The chain couples TRBV14 to TRBJ2-7, with a possible D match to TRBD2 (6 bases). V lost 1 base to trimming and J lost 1 base, with 11 bases between them. CDR3 size: 15 residues. From germline, CDR1 is SGHDN and CDR2 FVKESK. The CDR3 bases are TGTGCCAGCAGCCAAGGGCGGGACCATTCCTACGAGCAGTACTTC. This gives the protein CASSQGRDHSYEQYF.

The chain carries TRBV27 and TRBJ2-2; D is undetermined. The CDR3 is made up of 15 amino acids. Trimming removed 3 bases at V and 0 bases at J, with 8 bases between. CDR1 MNHEY and CDR2 SMNVEV come from the germline V gene (reference sequence). CDR3 nucleotides: TGTGCCAGCAGTTTGCGATTCTCGAACACCGGGGAGCTGTTTTTT. Translating gives CASSLRFSNTGELFF.

The genes are TRBV2 and TRBJ1-2; no definite D call. The CDR3 is 14 residues long. Trimming pared 2 bases from V and 6 bases from J, leaving 13 bases between. In germline, CDR1 is SNHLY, CDR2 FYNNEI. The DNA of the CDR3 is TGTGCCAGCAGTGAACTGCGGGGAAGGGATGGCTACACCTTC. Residues: CASSELRGRDGYTF. The whole variable domain, filled in from reference TRBV2 and TRBJ1-2, reads EPEVTQTPSHQVTQMGQEVILRCVPISNHLYFYWYRQILGQKVEFLVSFYNNEISEKSEIFDDQFSVERPDGSNFTLKIRSTKLEDSAMYFCASSELRGRDGYTFGSGTRLTVV.

CDR3 sequence (DNA): TGTGCCAGCAGCGTCGGACTAGCGGTGGAGAGTGAGCAGTTCTTC. As protein: CASSVGLAVESEQFF. The V call is TRBV7-2, the J call TRBJ2-1; 10 bases line up with TRBD2. V lost 5 bases, J lost 9 bases, and 10 bases stayed unmatched. CDR1 is SGHTA and CDR2 is FQGNSA in the germline V gene. The CDR3 is 15 residues long.

The chain uses TRBV29-1 and TRBJ2-3; D perhaps matches TRBD2 (6 bases). CDR1 is SQVTM and CDR2 is ANQGSEA in the germline V gene. The CDR3 has 12 residues. V was cut by 4 bases and J by 2 bases, with 7 bases left in between. In DNA form, the CDR3 reads TGCAGCGTTGGGGGGGACACAGATACGCAGTATTTT. Amino acids: CSVGGDTDTQYF.

V usage is TRBV5-4 and J usage is TRBJ2-1; 9 bases agree with TRBD2. Trimming at V came to 1 base and at J to 6 bases, leaving 8 bases not matched to a gene. The CDR3 covers 16 residues. Looked up from germline, CDR1 is SGHNT and CDR2 is YYREEE (reference sequence). The DNA of the CDR3 is TGTGCCAGCAGCTTGTCTATTGCGGGGGGGCCCAATGAGCAGTTCTTC. Amino acid sequence: CASSLSIAGGPNEQFF.